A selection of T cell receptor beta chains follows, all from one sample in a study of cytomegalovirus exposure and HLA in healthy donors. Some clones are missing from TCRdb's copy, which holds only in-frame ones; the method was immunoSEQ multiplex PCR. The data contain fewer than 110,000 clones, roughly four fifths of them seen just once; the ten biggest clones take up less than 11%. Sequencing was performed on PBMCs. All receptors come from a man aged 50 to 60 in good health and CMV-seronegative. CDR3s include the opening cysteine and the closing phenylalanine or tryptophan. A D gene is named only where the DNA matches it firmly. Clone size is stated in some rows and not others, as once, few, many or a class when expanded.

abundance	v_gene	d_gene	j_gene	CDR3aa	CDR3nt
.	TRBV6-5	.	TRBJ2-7	CASMGERDNSYEQYF	TGTGCCAGCATGGGCGAGCGGGACAACTCCTACGAGCAGTACTTC
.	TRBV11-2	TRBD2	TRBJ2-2	CASSLGGRYTGELFF	TGTGCCAGCAGCTTGGGCGGGAGATACACCGGGGAGCTGTTTTTT
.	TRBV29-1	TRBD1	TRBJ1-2	CSVRQGASNYGYTF	TGCAGCGTTAGGCAGGGGGCATCTAACTATGGCTACACCTTC
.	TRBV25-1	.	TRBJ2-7	CASSSSSPTGHYEQYF	TGTGCCAGCAGTTCCTCGTCCCCAACGGGACACTACGAGCAGTACTTC
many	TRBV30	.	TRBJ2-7	CAWSGGSYEQYF	TGTGCCTGGAGTGGAGGGTCCTACGAGCAGTACTTC
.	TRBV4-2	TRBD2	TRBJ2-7	CASSQASLSGTTYEQYF	TGTGCCAGCAGCCAGGCCTCCCTTAGCGGGACCACCTACGAGCAGTACTTC
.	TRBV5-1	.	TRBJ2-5	CASSLGGGGEATQYF	TGCGCCAGCAGCTTGGGGGGAGGAGGGGAAGCGACCCAGTACTTC
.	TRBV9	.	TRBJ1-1	CASSVHPGLVSMNTEAFF	TGTGCCAGCAGCGTGCATCCAGGGTTGGTTTCTATGAACACTGAAGCTTTCTTT
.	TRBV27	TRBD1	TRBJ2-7	CASSLGGTGLLEQYF	TGTGCCAGCAGTCTAGGGGGGACAGGGCTTTTGGAGCAGTACTTC
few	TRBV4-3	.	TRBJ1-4	CASSQDRGGGDEKLFF	TGCGCCAGCAGCCAAGATCGAGGGGGTGGGGATGAAAAACTGTTTTTT
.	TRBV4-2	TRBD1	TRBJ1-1	CASSQGPANRGTEAFF	TGTGCCAGCAGCCAGGGGCCGGCGAACAGGGGGACTGAAGCTTTCTTT
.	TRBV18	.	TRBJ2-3	CASSPPGSRDTQYF	TGTGCCAGCTCACCACCTGGTAGCAGAGATACGCAGTATTTT
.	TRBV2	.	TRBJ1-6	CASSESTGRNSPLHF	TGTGCCAGCAGTGAAAGTACAGGACGGAATTCACCCCTCCACTTT
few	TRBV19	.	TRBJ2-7	CASSIMGGSSYEQYF	TGTGCCAGTTCCATAATGGGGGGAAGCTCCTACGAGCAGTACTTC
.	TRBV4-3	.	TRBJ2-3	CASSQGGGRVTDTQYF	TGCGCCAGCAGCCAAGGTGGAGGGCGAGTCACAGATACGCAGTATTTT
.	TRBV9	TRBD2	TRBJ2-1	CASSFGTSGLNEQFF	TGTGCCAGCAGCTTCGGGACTAGCGGGCTTAATGAGCAGTTCTTC
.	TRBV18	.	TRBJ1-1	CASSQLDINTEAFF	TGTGCCAGCTCACAACTCGACATTAACACTGAAGCTTTCTTT
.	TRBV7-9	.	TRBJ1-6	CASKTGAYNSPLHF	TGTGCCAGCAAAACGGGGGCCTATAATTCACCCCTCCACTTT
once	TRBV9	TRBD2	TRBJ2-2	CASSALGLAGGGPATGELFF	TGTGCCAGCAGCGCCCTCGGACTAGCGGGAGGGGGCCCAGCCACCGGGGAGCTGTTTTTT
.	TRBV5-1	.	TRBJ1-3	CASSPSGANTGNTIYF	TGCGCCAGCAGCCCAAGCGGCGCGAACACTGGAAACACCATATATTTT
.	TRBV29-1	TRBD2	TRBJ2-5	CSVGLALQETQYF	TGCAGCGTTGGACTAGCGCTTCAAGAGACCCAGTACTTC
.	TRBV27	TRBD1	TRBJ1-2	CASSLSLSTGTVGYTF	TGTGCCAGCAGTTTATCCCTCTCGACAGGGACAGTTGGCTACACCTTC
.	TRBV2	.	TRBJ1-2	CASSWDPEGYGYTF	TGTGCCAGCAGTTGGGACCCGGAGGGCTATGGCTACACCTTC
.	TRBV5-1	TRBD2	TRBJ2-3	CASSLGSGGDTQYF	TGCGCCAGCAGCTTGGGAAGCGGGGGTGATACGCAGTATTTT
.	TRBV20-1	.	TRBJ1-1	CSASREGKAFF	TGCAGTGCTAGTCGGGAGGGTAAAGCTTTCTTT
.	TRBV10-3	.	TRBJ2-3	CAISGGSFGDTQYF	TGTGCCATCAGTGGAGGCAGTTTCGGAGATACGCAGTATTTT
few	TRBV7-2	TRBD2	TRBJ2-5	CASSLGAAGEAETQYF	TGTGCCAGCAGCTTAGGGGCAGCGGGGGAAGCGGAGACCCAGTACTTC
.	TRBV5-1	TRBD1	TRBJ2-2	CASSPTTGHTGELFF	TGCGCCAGCAGCCCTACGACAGGGCACACCGGGGAGCTGTTTTTT
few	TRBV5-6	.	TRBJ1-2	CASSLWGQGRGSGYTF	TGTGCCAGCAGCTTGTGGGGGCAGGGCCGGGGCAGCGGCTACACCTTC
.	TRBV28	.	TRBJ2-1	CASSSRRSIPYNEQFF	TGTGCCAGCAGTTCCCGTCGGAGCATCCCCTACAATGAGCAGTTCTTC
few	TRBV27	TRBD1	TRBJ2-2	CASSLFAGGFSYTGELFF	TGTGCCAGCAGTTTATTCGCAGGGGGATTTAGTTACACCGGGGAGCTGTTTTTT
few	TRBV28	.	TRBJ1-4	CASSPNRGGTTNEKLFF	TGTGCCAGCAGCCCTAATCGTGGCGGGACAACTAATGAAAAACTGTTTTTT